These T cell receptor beta chains were read from a single sample in a study of cytomegalovirus exposure and HLA in healthy donors. The table came from immunoSEQ multiplex PCR; TCRdb's copy has only in-frame clones and leaves some out. The data show 100,000 to 150,000 clones, around 85% seen once. Input material: PBMCs. The receptors derive from a man between 18 and 35 years old in good health and CMV-seropositive. CDR3s include the opening cysteine and the closing phenylalanine or tryptophan. The order of the fields is D gene, J gene, V gene, clone size, CDR3 protein, CDR3 DNA. The D gene is left open where the match is weak. Only part of the rows carry a size: once, few, many, or a class if the clone is expanded.

NA	TRBJ2-7	TRBV19	once	CASSIVFRLEQYF	TGTGCCAGTAGTATAGTGTTCCGTCTGGAGCAGTACTTC
TRBD2	TRBJ2-5	TRBV5-1	few	CASSLGLAGGQETQYF	TGCGCCAGCAGCTTGGGACTAGCGGGAGGGCAAGAGACCCAGTACTTC
NA	TRBJ2-5	TRBV5-6	NA	CASSLGGIWGGRETQYF	TGTGCCAGCAGCTTGGGAGGGATTTGGGGGGGCAGAGAGACCCAGTACTTC
NA	TRBJ2-1	TRBV5-1	NA	CASRFAGSYNEQFF	TGCGCCAGCAGATTTGCGGGGTCTTACAATGAGCAGTTCTTC
NA	TRBJ2-4	TRBV19	NA	CASARGLAKNIQYF	TGTGCCAGTGCCAGGGGCTTGGCCAAAAACATTCAGTACTTC
TRBD1	TRBJ1-2	TRBV5-1	NA	CASSNAGTGFYYGYTF	TGCGCCAGCAGCAACGCCGGGACAGGGTTCTACTATGGCTACACCTTC
NA	TRBJ2-7	TRBV6-1	NA	CASFDMSYEQYF	TGTGCCAGCTTTGACATGTCCTACGAGCAGTACTTC
TRBD1	TRBJ1-4	TRBV30	NA	CAWNQNRGDEKLFF	TGTGCCTGGAACCAGAACAGGGGGGACGAAAAACTGTTTTTT
NA	TRBJ1-2	TRBV19	once	CASSIIPGSDYGYTF	TGTGCCAGTAGTATCATCCCAGGGTCAGACTATGGCTACACCTTC
TRBD1	TRBJ2-2	TRBV18	NA	CASTRGSGRSNTGELFF	TGTGCCAGCACCAGGGGGTCAGGTCGTTCGAACACCGGGGAGCTGTTTTTT
NA	TRBJ2-4	TRBV14	NA	CASSQDLAKNIQYF	TGTGCCAGCAGCCAAGACTTAGCCAAAAACATTCAGTACTTC
NA	TRBJ1-2	TRBV5-1	few	CASSLGQLPSVGYTF	TGCGCCAGCAGCTTGGGACAGCTTCCTTCGGTTGGCTACACCTTC
NA	TRBJ1-5	TRBV29-1	NA	CSVNLGWNQPQHF	TGCAGCGTGAACCTCGGGTGGAATCAGCCCCAGCATTTT
NA	TRBJ1-2	TRBV9	NA	CASRGGQKAVNYGYTF	TGTGCCAGCAGGGGGGGGCAAAAAGCCGTTAACTATGGCTACACCTTC
NA	TRBJ2-3	TRBV21-1	NA	CASFPGSGGSGDTQYF	TGTGCCAGCTTCCCGGGCAGCGGGGGCAGTGGTGATACGCAGTATTTT
TRBD2	TRBJ2-3	TRBV15	NA	CATSRGEGLVSTDTQYF	TGTGCCACCAGCAGGGGCGAGGGACTAGTAAGCACAGATACGCAGTATTTT
TRBD2	TRBJ2-5	TRBV6-1	few	CASSEYTSGSGETQYF	TGTGCCAGCAGTGAATACACTAGCGGGAGTGGGGAGACCCAGTACTTC
NA	TRBJ1-5	TRBV7-2	NA	CASSHQGIRGNQPQHF	TGTGCCAGCAGCCACCAGGGGATCAGAGGGAATCAGCCCCAGCATTTT
NA	TRBJ2-2	TRBV6-6	NA	CASSIRYANTGELFF	TGTGCCAGCAGTATCAGGTACGCGAACACCGGGGAGCTGTTTTTT
TRBD1	TRBJ1-1	TRBV5-1	once	CASSLEPGTGLSAFF	TGCGCCAGCAGCTTGGAGCCGGGGACAGGTTTATCGGCTTTCTTT
TRBD1	TRBJ1-1	TRBV7-2	NA	CASSLAGQVEAFF	TGTGCCAGCAGCTTAGCCGGACAGGTAGAAGCTTTCTTT
NA	TRBJ2-5	TRBV27	few	CASSFGTGETQYF	TGTGCCAGCAGTTTTGGGACTGGGGAGACCCAGTACTTC
NA	TRBJ2-5	TRBV19	NA	CASSIGAGSETQYF	TGTGCCAGTAGTATTGGGGCGGGGTCAGAGACCCAGTACTTC
NA	TRBJ1-3	TRBV5-6	NA	CASSLFPSGNTIYF	TGTGCCAGCAGCTTGTTTCCGTCTGGAAACACCATATATTTT
NA	TRBJ2-7	TRBV7-9	NA	CASSPATGNELTYEQYF	TGTGCCAGCAGCCCAGCGACAGGAAACGAACTAACCTACGAGCAGTACTTC
NA	TRBJ2-5	TRBV7-8	NA	CASSFGPHQETQYF	TGTGCCAGCAGCTTTGGGCCTCACCAAGAGACCCAGTACTTC
NA	TRBJ2-5	TRBV10-3	NA	CAISRSQETQYF	TGTGCCATCAGTCGGAGCCAAGAGACCCAGTACTTC
TRBD2	TRBJ2-1	TRBV18	NA	CASSPPRLAGLNEQFF	TGTGCCAGCTCACCACCTCGTCTAGCGGGGCTTAATGAGCAGTTCTTC
NA	TRBJ2-1	TRBV18	NA	CASSLQGGSSYNEQFF	TGTGCCAGCTCACTCCAGGGGGGAAGCTCCTACAATGAGCAGTTCTTC
NA	TRBJ2-6	TRBV12-5	few	CASGLLTQGSGANVLTF	TGTGCTAGTGGTTTGTTAACACAGGGTTCCGGGGCCAACGTCCTGACTTTC
TRBD1	TRBJ1-6	TRBV7-2	few	CASEPGQGGSPLHF	TGTGCCAGCGAACCGGGACAGGGAGGTTCACCCCTCCACTTT
NA	TRBJ2-1	TRBV19	once	CASSRLVYNEQFF	TGTGCCAGTTCTCGTTTAGTTTACAATGAGCAGTTCTTC
NA	TRBJ1-1	TRBV2	NA	CASSAQGLRGASFF	TGTGCCAGCAGCGCACAGGGACTACGAGGAGCTTCTTTCTTT
NA	TRBJ1-2	TRBV29-1	NA	CSVERQDGYGYTF	TGCAGCGTTGAGAGACAGGACGGTTATGGCTACACCTTC
NA	TRBJ1-6	TRBV13	NA	CASSSTGHRNSPLHF	TGTGCCAGCAGCTCGACAGGCCATCGGAATTCACCCCTCCACTTT
NA	TRBJ2-1	TRBV9	once	CASSVRSGAGNEQFF	TGTGCCAGCAGCGTACGATCGGGAGCAGGCAATGAGCAGTTCTTC
TRBD2	TRBJ2-7	TRBV5-5	NA	CASSRGGNPHEQYF	TGTGCCAGCAGCCGCGGGGGGAACCCCCACGAGCAGTACTTC
NA	TRBJ1-3	TRBV11-2	NA	CASSLEREQYHSGNTIYF	TGTGCCAGCAGCTTAGAGCGGGAACAGTACCACTCTGGAAACACCATATATTTT
TRBD1	TRBJ1-1	TRBV19	few	CASSITGFRDRGLEAFF	TGTGCCAGTAGTATCACTGGTTTCCGTGACAGGGGGCTGGAAGCTTTCTTT
NA	TRBJ1-3	TRBV18	NA	CASSPGGIGRSSGNTIYF	TGTGCCAGCTCACCCGGAGGGATTGGTAGGAGCTCTGGAAACACCATATATTTT
NA	TRBJ1-6	TRBV5-1	NA	CASSLEQDSPLHF	TGCGCCAGCAGCTTGGAGCAGGATTCACCCCTCCACTTT
NA	TRBJ1-1	TRBV4-3	NA	CASSQDLTPNTEAFF	TGCGCCAGCAGCCAAGACCTAACCCCGAACACTGAAGCTTTCTTT
NA	TRBJ2-7	TRBV7-2	NA	CASSPAAFSYEQYF	TGTGCCAGCAGCCCTGCTGCGTTCTCCTACGAGCAGTACTTC
NA	TRBJ1-2	TRBV19	NA	CASSIWGDVVEYTF	TGTGCCAGTAGTATATGGGGGGACGTGGTGGAGTACACCTTC